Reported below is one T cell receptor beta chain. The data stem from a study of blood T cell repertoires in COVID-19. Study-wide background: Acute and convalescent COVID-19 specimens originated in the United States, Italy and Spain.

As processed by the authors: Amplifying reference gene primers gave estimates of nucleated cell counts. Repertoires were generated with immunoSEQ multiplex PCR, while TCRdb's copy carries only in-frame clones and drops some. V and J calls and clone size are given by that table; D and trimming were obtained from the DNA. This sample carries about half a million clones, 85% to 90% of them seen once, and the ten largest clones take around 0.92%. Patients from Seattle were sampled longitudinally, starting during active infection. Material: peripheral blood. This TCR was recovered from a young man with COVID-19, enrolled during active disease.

The CDR3 loop reads CASSGGVRNEKLFF. In DNA form, the CDR3 reads TGTGCCAGTAGTGGAGGGGTGAGAAATGAAAAACTGTTTTTT. This chain uses TRBV19 with TRBJ1-4; a weak D match, TRBD1 (5 bases). This CDR3 spans 14 amino acids. Trimming took 5 bases from V and 5 from J, leaving 12 bases between them. Looked up from germline, CDR1 is LNHDA and CDR2 is SQIVND (reference sequence).